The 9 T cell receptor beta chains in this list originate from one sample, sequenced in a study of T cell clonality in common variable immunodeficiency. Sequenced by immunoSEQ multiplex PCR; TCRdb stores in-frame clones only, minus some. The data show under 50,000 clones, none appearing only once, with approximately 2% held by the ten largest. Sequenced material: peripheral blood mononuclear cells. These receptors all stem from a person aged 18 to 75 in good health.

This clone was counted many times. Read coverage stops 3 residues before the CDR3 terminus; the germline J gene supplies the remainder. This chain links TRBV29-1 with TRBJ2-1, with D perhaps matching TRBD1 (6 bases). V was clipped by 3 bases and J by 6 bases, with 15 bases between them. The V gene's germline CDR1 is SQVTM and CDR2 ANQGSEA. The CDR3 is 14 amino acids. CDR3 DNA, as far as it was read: TGCAGCGTTGATTCCGGGACACTCCTCAATGAG. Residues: CSVDSGTLLNE. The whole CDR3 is CSVDSGTLLNEQFF.

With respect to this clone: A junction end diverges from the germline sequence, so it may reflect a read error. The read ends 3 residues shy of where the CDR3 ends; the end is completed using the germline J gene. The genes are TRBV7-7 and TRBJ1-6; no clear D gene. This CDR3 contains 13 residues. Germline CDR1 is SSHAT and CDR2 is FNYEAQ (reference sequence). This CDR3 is CASSIDTNSPLHF. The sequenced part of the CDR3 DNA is TGTGCTAGCAGCATCGACACTAATTCACCC.

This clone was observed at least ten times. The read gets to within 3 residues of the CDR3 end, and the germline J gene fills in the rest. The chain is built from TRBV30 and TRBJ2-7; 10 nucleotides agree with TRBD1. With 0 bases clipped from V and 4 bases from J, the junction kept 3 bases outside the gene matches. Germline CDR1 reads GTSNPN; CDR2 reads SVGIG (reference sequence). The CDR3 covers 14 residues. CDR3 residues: CAWSVGQGDYEQYF. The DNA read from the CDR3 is TGTGCCTGGAGTGTAGGACAGGGGGATTACGAG. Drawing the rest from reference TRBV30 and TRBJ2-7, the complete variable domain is SQTIHQWPATLVQPVGSPLSLECTVEGTSNPNLYWYRQAAGRGLQLLFYSVGIGQISSEVPQNLSASRPQDRQFILSSKKLLLSDSGFYLCAWSVGQGDYEQYFGPGTRLTVT.

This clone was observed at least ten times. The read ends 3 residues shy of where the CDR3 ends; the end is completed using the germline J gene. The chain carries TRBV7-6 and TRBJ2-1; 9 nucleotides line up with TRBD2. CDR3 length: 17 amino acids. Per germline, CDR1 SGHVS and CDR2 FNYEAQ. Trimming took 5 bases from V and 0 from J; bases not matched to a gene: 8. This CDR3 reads CASSASGASLSYNEQFF. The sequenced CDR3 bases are TGTGCCAGCAGCGCTAGCGGGGCTTCCCTCTCCTACAATGAG.

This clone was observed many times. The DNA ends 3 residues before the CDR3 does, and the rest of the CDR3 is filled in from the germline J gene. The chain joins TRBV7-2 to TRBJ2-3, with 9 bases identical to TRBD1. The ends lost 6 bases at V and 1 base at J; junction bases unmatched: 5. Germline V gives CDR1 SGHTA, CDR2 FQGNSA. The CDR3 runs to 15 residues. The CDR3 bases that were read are TGTGCCAGCAGTCCGGACAGGGGAGGCACAGATACG. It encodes CASSPDRGGTDT. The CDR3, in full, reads CASSPDRGGTDTQYF.

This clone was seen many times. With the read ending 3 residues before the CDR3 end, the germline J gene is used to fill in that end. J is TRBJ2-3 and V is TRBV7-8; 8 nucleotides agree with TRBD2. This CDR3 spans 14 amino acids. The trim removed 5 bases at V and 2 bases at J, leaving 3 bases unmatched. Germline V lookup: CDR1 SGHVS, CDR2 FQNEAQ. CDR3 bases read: TGTGCCAGCAGCCCAGCGGGAGCCACAGATACG. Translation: CASSPAGATDT. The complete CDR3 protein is CASSPAGATDTQYF.

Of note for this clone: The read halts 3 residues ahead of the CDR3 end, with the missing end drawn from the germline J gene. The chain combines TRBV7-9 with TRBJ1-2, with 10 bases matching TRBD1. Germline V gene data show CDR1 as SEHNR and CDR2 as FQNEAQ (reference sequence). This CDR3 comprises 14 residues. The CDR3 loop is CASSRTGGGYDYTF. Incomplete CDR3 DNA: TGTGCCAGCAGCCGGACAGGGGGAGGCTACGAC. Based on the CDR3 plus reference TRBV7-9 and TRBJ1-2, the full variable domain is DTGVSQNPRHKITKRGQNVTFRCDPISEHNRLYWYRQTLGQGPEFLTYFQNEAQLEKSRLLSDRFSAERPKGSFSTLEIQRTEQGDSAMYLCASSRTGGGYDYTFGSGTRLTVV.

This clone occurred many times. The covered CDR3 bases are TGTGCCAGCAGCCCGGGACAGCTCTATGGC. Translation gives CASSPGQLYG. The full CDR3 protein reads CASSPGQLYGYTF. The chain has TRBV6-2 or TRBV6-3 and TRBJ1-2, with 7 positions matching TRBD1. The read ends 3 residues shy of where the CDR3 ends; the end is completed using the germline J gene. Germline V gene sequence: CDR1 MNHEY, CDR2 SVGEGT. The CDR3 is 13 amino acids. V was clipped by 6 bases and J by 4 bases; unmatched bases: 5.

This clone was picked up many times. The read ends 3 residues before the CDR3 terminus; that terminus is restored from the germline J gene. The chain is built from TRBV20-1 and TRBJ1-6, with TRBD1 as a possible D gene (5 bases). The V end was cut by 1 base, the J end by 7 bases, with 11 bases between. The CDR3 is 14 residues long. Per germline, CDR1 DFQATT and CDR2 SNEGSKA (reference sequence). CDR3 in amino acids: CSARVSGMNSPLHF. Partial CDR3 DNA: TGCAGTGCTAGAGTTTCAGGGATGAATTCACCC.